Following are 26 T cell receptor beta chains from one sample sequenced in a study of blood T cell repertoires in COVID-19. Profiling relied on immunoSEQ multiplex PCR, and the TCRdb table lists in-frame clones only, not all of them. The table shows about 64,000 clones, with around 85% occurring only once. The specimen was peripheral blood. These receptors were obtained from a middle-aged man with acute or convalescent COVID-19.

The gene calls are TRBV18 and TRBJ2-1; 7 bases line up with TRBD2. This CDR3 comprises 13 residues. The germline CDR1 and CDR2 sequences are KGHSH and LQKENI. V was pared by 3 bases and J by 9 bases, with 5 bases of the junction left unmatched. CDR3 amino acids: CASSPSGGTEQFF. The DNA for the CDR3 is TGTGCCAGCTCACCGTCGGGGGGAACTGAGCAGTTCTTC.

V usage is TRBV4-1 and J usage is TRBJ2-7; TRBD1 might be the D (6 bases). V was shortened by 4 bases and J by 6 bases, with 16 bases between the two germline ends. The V gene's germline CDR1 is MGHRA and CDR2 YSYEKL. The CDR3 length is 14 residues. The CDR3 is CASSPAVGRGEQYF. Written as DNA, the CDR3 is TGCGCCAGCAGCCCCGCTGTCGGCAGGGGCGAGCAGTACTTC.

The rearrangement links TRBV2 to TRBJ2-7; 9 bases are a match to TRBD1. The CDR3 has 14 residues. Per germline, CDR1 SNHLY and CDR2 FYNNEI. With 9 bases clipped from V and 3 bases from J, the junction kept 9 bases outside the gene matches. The CDR3 spells CASRHRGLNYEQYF. The CDR3 DNA is TGTGCCAGTAGACACAGGGGGCTTAACTACGAGCAGTACTTC.

The chain has TRBV19 and TRBJ1-1; 7 bases agree with TRBD1. The CDR3 loop spans 14 amino acids. Germline V gives CDR1 LNHDA, CDR2 SQIVND (reference sequence). V trimming: 6 bases; J trimming: 0 bases; junction bases outside the gene matches: 4. The CDR3 DNA reads TGTGCCAGTAGCCACGGGACAGTGAACACTGAAGCTTTCTTT. It codes for CASSHGTVNTEAFF.

The CDR3 coding sequence is TGTGCCACCAGTGAGGGAGTTAATGAAAAACTGTTTTTT. Amino acids: CATSEGVNEKLFF. The chain couples TRBV24-1 to TRBJ1-4; D is unclear. V shed 4 bases and J shed 4 bases, with 6 bases lying between them. The CDR3 has 13 amino acids. Germline V gene sequence: CDR1 KGHDR, CDR2 SFDVKD.

The gene calls are TRBV5-1 and TRBJ1-2; 10 nucleotides align to TRBD1. CDR1 SGHRS and CDR2 YFSETQ come from the germline V gene. The CDR3 totals 16 residues. Unmatched junction bases numbered 8, after V lost 0 bases and J lost 6 bases. Here the CDR3 reads CASSLGQGALRDGYTF. DNA of the CDR3: TGCGCCAGCAGCTTGGGACAGGGGGCCCTACGGGATGGCTACACCTTC.

The chain links TRBV28 to TRBJ1-4; 7 nucleotides align to TRBD1. The CDR3 contains 15 residues. Per germline, CDR1 MDHEN and CDR2 SYDVKM. V lost 6 bases, J lost 4 bases, and 8 bases stayed unmatched. CDR3 sequence (DNA): TGTGCCAGCAGCGAAATGGGACAGAATAATGAAAAACTGTTTTTT. Its protein product is CASSEMGQNNEKLFF.

This chain joins TRBV11-3 and TRBJ1-4; D is undetermined. Trimming cost V 1 base and J 8 bases, with 20 bases left between them. CDR3 length: 17 amino acids. In germline, CDR1 is SGHNT, CDR2 YENEEA. CDR3 region: CASSLGPSFGGTEKLFF. The CDR3 DNA reads as TGTGCCAGCAGCTTAGGACCCTCTTTCGGAGGAACAGAAAAACTGTTTTTT.

As DNA, the CDR3 is TGTGCCAGCAGTTTACGTAGTGCTTCCTCCTACAATGAGCAGTTCTTC. Translated, it gives CASSLRSASSYNEQFF. The V call is TRBV27, the J call TRBJ2-1, with no clear D. The CDR3 length is 16 residues. Germline V gene lookup returns CDR1 MNHEY and CDR2 SMNVEV (reference sequence). With 2 bases removed from V and 0 bases from J, the gap between germline ends came to 11 bases.

The CDR3 DNA follows: TGTGCCAGCAGCTTAACCGTACAGGGAGGGGCCGGCTACACCTTC. Translating gives CASSLTVQGGAGYTF. The chain uses TRBV7-3 and TRBJ1-2; D might be TRBD1 (6 bases). This CDR3 region has 15 residues. Per germline, CDR1 SGHTA and CDR2 FQGTGA. V lost 0 bases to trimming and J lost 8 bases, with 16 bases between them.

The chain uses TRBV4-1 and TRBJ1-2; weak D call: TRBD1 (5 bases). CDR1 is MGHRA, CDR2 YSYEKL, per germline. The CDR3 has 14 residues. V was shortened by 1 base and J by 4 bases, with 10 bases between the two germline ends. The CDR3 loop reads CASSQVPGFYGYTF. CDR3 sequence (DNA): TGCGCCAGCAGCCAAGTTCCAGGGTTCTATGGCTACACCTTC.

The chain joins TRBV30 to TRBJ1-2, with 9 bases lining up with TRBD1. Trimming cost V 8 bases and J 4 bases; bases outside gene matches: 20. The CDR3 sequence is 17 residues long. Germline V gene lookup returns CDR1 GTSNPN and CDR2 SVGIG (reference sequence). The chain's CDR3 is CALGSGTGLKFSYGYTF. The CDR3, as DNA: TGTGCCCTGGGGTCCGGGACAGGGCTGAAGTTTAGCTATGGCTACACCTTC.

The J gene is TRBJ2-7, the V gene TRBV19; tentative D call: TRBD1 (5 bases). The germline V gene has CDR1 LNHDA and CDR2 SQIVND (reference sequence). The V and J ends lost 4 bases and 3 bases respectively, with 13 bases between them. CDR3 length: 14 residues. The CDR3 nucleotides are TGTGCCAGTAGTAAGGGGCCTTCGGACTACGAGCAGTACTTC. Residues: CASSKGPSDYEQYF.

J is TRBJ1-3 and V is TRBV6-5; D unresolved. Between the trimmed V and J ends, which lost 2 bases and 0 bases, there was a span of 2 bases. Germline V CDR1 and CDR2: MNHEY, SVGAGI. The CDR3 is 13 amino acids. The CDR3 region has the DNA TGTGCCAGCAGTTACCACTCTGGAAACACCATATATTTT. Its protein product is CASSYHSGNTIYF.

This clone came up once. The chain employs TRBV20-1 and TRBJ2-7, with a possible D match to TRBD2 (6 bases). V was trimmed by 3 bases and J by 4 bases, leaving 19 bases between them. The CDR3 is made up of 15 amino acids. The germline V gene has CDR1 DFQATT and CDR2 SNEGSKA (reference sequence). The CDR3 DNA follows: TGCAGTGCTAGTGGGCCGGGCGGGGCCCTATACGAGCAGTACTTC. Translation gives CSASGPGGALYEQYF.

This clone was seen a single time. The chain links TRBV15 to TRBJ2-1; D is possibly TRBD1 (6 bases). The CDR3 runs 17 residues. The germline CDR1 and CDR2 sequences are LNHNV and YYDKDF (reference sequence). V was clipped by 5 bases and J by 2 bases, with 19 bases between them. The DNA for the CDR3 is TGTGCCACCAGCCCCAGGGGACCCAGTATCACCTACAATGAGCAGTTCTTC. As protein: CATSPRGPSITYNEQFF.

The chain joins TRBV5-1 to TRBJ2-1, with D possibly matching TRBD2 (5 bases). The length of the CDR3 is 14 residues. The V and J ends lost 1 base and 6 bases respectively, with 11 bases between them. The germline V gene has CDR1 SGHRS and CDR2 YFSETQ. The CDR3: CASSLIQRPNEQFF. DNA of the CDR3: TGCGCCAGCAGCTTGATCCAGCGGCCCAATGAGCAGTTCTTC.

The rearrangement uses TRBV30 and TRBJ1-1, with D possibly matching TRBD1 (6 bases). With 5 bases removed from V and 8 bases from J, the gap between germline ends came to 15 bases. CDR3 length: 12 amino acids. Germline V gives CDR1 GTSNPN, CDR2 SVGIG (reference sequence). The CDR3 loop is CAWSLTGTEAFF. CDR3 nucleotides: TGTGCCTGGTCACTTACCGGGACAGAAGCTTTCTTT.

The chain has TRBV3-1 (or the pseudogene TRBV3-2) and TRBJ1-3, with TRBD1 matching over 7 bases. This CDR3 has 15 amino acids. Trimming took 4 bases from V and 4 from J; bases not matched to a gene: 7. Germline-derived CDR1 and CDR2 are LGHDT and YNNKEL (reference sequence). The CDR3 region is CASSPNPGGGNTIYF. The CDR3 bases are TGTGCCAGCAGCCCGAACCCAGGGGGAGGAAACACCATATATTTT.

The genes are TRBV6-5 and TRBJ1-1; D gene uncertain. In germline, CDR1 is MNHEY, CDR2 SVGAGI. CDR3 length: 14 residues. V lost 4 bases and J lost 1, with 10 bases in between. The CDR3 coding sequence is TGTGCCAGCAGTTTGCGGGGAACGAACACTGAAGCTTTCTTT. Its translation is CASSLRGTNTEAFF.

This clone is a singleton in its sample. The genes are TRBV6-4 and TRBJ1-2; D possibly corresponds to TRBD1 (5 bases). The germline V gene has CDR1 MRHNA and CDR2 SNTAGT. The CDR3 is 14 amino acids. Trimming left V 0 bases short and J 7 bases short, with 12 bases between. The CDR3 region has the DNA TGTGCCAGCAGTGACTCTGGGGGGGAGCGTGGCTACACCTTC. This codes for CASSDSGGERGYTF.

This chain links TRBV4-1 with TRBJ1-1, with 7 bases that match TRBD1. CDR1 and CDR2 from the germline V gene are MGHRA and YSYEKL. The CDR3 covers 15 residues. V was pared by 2 bases and J by 3 bases, with 6 bases of the junction left unmatched. The CDR3 DNA reads as TGCGCCAGCAGCCAAACCCGGGACAGAGACACTGAAGCTTTCTTT. The encoded protein is CASSQTRDRDTEAFF.

The gene calls are TRBV5-4 and TRBJ1-4, with D possibly matching TRBD1 (5 bases). Trimming took 1 base from V and 5 from J, leaving 12 bases between them. CDR1 SGHNT and CDR2 YYREEE come from the germline V gene (reference sequence). The CDR3 contains 15 residues. The CDR3 bases are TGTGCCAGCAGCTTGCGGGGACTGGGGAATGAAAAACTGTTTTTT. It codes for CASSLRGLGNEKLFF.

The chain combines TRBV30 with TRBJ2-7; D is undetermined. The V and J ends lost 0 bases and 7 bases respectively, with 7 bases between them. The CDR3 sequence is 11 residues long. CDR1 and CDR2 from the germline V gene are GTSNPN and SVGIG (reference sequence). CDR3 in DNA: TGTGCCTGGAGTGTACAACGAGAGCAGTACTTC. Amino acid sequence: CAWSVQREQYF.

V is TRBV2 and J is TRBJ1-1; D uncertain. Deletions cut 8 bases from V and 7 bases from J, with 11 bases between. Germline V gives CDR1 SNHLY, CDR2 FYNNEI. The CDR3 covers 11 residues. The CDR3 loop is CASGWEYEAFF. The DNA for the CDR3 is TGTGCCAGCGGATGGGAGTATGAAGCTTTCTTT.

The chain carries TRBV7-2 and TRBJ2-1, with 11 nucleotides matching TRBD1. Germline trimming cut 7 bases from V and 7 bases from J; bases unmatched to any gene: 9. Per the germline V gene, CDR1 is SGHTA and CDR2 is FQGNSA. CDR3 length: 15 residues. CDR3 sequence (DNA): TGTGCCAGCACTAGGACAGGGGGCTTTAAAAATGAGCAGTTCTTC. Its protein is CASTRTGGFKNEQFF.